This T cell receptor beta chain is drawn from a study of vaccination and CD4 T cells after COVID-19. Study summary: Overlapping spike pools from SARS-CoV-2 and HCoV-NL63, HCoV-OC43 and HCoV-229E served as culture stimuli. Cultures that served as controls received a CEFX pool, an HIV-1 Nef pool, or no peptide. Regarding the study as a whole: The median count of SARS-CoV-2-reactive clonotypes rose from 21 to 38, not significantly.

Once obtained from cultured CD4+ T cells, the DNA was sequenced using the Oncomine TCR Beta short-read assay. It was cultured CD4+ T cells from which genomic DNA was extracted. TCRdb re-called the PCR reads through MiXCR, storing one row per CDR3 protein. The table records about 20,000 distinct CDR3 sequences, about half of them present only once. As for this clonotype: The antigen is undetermined.

Treatment given: roughly 10-day PBMC culture with coronavirus spike peptide pools or control peptides (ViraFEST assay). CDR1 is SGHNT and CDR2 is YENEEA in the germline V gene. Deletions cut 2 bases from V and 9 bases from J, with 16 bases between. This CDR3 spans 14 amino acids. Sample: CD4+ T cells from blood, cultured in vitro. V is TRBV11-3 and J is TRBJ1-1; D remains unclear. This receptor was obtained from a human donor who had recovered from COVID-19. The chain's CDR3 is CASSLWPLVAKAFF. DNA of the CDR3: TGTGCCAGCAGCTTATGGCCCCTTGTCGCCAAAGCTTTCTTT.